The rows below give T cell receptor beta chains drawn from one sample of a study of OX40 agonist ivuxolimab in advanced cancers. Sequencing was performed with immunoSEQ multiplex PCR; in TCRdb, only in-frame clones are kept and a portion is missing. The sample shows about 88,000 clones, approximately 85% of them seen only once. The sample in question was CD4+ or CD8+ T cells sorted from blood, obtained in a trial of the OX40 agonist ivuxolimab. Every receptor here comes from an adult with an advanced solid tumor such as melanoma, head and neck, liver or kidney cancer. CDR3s include the opening cysteine and the closing phenylalanine or tryptophan. The D gene is left open where the match is weak. The size entry is marked missing in some rows and otherwise reads once, few, many or a size class.

size | D | J | V | CDR3 | DNA
- | TRBD1 | TRBJ1-5 | TRBV7-2 | CASSPRTGGGQPQHF | TGTGCCAGCAGTCCGCGGACAGGGGGGGGTCAGCCCCAGCATTTT
- | - | TRBJ1-3 | TRBV4-1 | CASSQAAGQSSGNTIYF | TGCGCCAGCAGCCAGGCCGCGGGACAAAGCTCTGGAAACACCATATATTTT
- | TRBD1 | TRBJ1-2 | TRBV5-8 | CASSLNRDSSIYGYTF | TGTGCCAGCAGCTTGAACCGGGACAGCTCCATCTATGGCTACACCTTC
- | TRBD1 | TRBJ2-7 | TRBV4-3 | CASSLTGTGSYEQYF | TGCGCCAGCAGCCTGACCGGGACAGGGTCCTACGAGCAGTACTTC
- | - | TRBJ1-1 | TRBV7-2 | CASTLGGFGAAFF | TGTGCCAGCACCCTAGGGGGGTTCGGGGCCGCTTTCTTT
- | - | TRBJ1-4 | TRBV28 | CASSLSRGRLFF | TGTGCCAGCAGTTTATCGCGGGGACGGCTGTTTTTT
- | - | TRBJ1-5 | TRBV28 | CASSSRKESNQPQHF | TGTGCCAGCAGTTCGAGGAAGGAGAGCAATCAGCCCCAGCATTTT
few | - | TRBJ1-6 | TRBV27 | CASCAPEGTHNSPLHF | TGTGCCAGCTGCGCTCCGGAGGGGACCCATAATTCACCCCTCCACTTT
- | TRBD1 | TRBJ2-7 | TRBV4-1 | CASSLRDRDVDEQYF | TGCGCCAGCAGCCTCCGGGACAGGGATGTTGACGAGCAGTACTTC
- | TRBD1 | TRBJ1-1 | TRBV10-2 | CASSTRTGNTEAFF | TGCGCCAGCAGCACTCGGACAGGGAACACTGAAGCTTTCTTT
- | - | TRBJ1-2 | TRBV28 | CASKQQNNYGYTF | TGTGCCAGCAAGCAACAGAATAACTATGGCTACACCTTC
- | - | TRBJ2-1 | TRBV7-6 | CASSSGSGAYNEQFF | TGTGCCAGCAGCTCCGGCAGTGGAGCCTACAATGAGCAGTTCTTC